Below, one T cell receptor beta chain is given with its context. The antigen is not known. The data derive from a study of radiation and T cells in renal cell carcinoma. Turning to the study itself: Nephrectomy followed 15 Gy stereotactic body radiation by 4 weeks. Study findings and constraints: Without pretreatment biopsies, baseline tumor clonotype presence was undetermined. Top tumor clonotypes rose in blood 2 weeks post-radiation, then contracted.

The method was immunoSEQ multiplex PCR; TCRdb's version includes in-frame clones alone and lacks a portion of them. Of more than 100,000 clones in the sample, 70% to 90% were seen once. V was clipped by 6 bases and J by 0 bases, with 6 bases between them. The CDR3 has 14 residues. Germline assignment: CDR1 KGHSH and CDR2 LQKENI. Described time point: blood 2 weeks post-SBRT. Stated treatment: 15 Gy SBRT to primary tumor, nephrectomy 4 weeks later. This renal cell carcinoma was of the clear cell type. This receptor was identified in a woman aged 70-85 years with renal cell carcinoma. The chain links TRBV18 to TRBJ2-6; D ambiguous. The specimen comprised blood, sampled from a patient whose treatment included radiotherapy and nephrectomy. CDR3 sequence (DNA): TGTGCCAGCTCCCTTATCTCTGGGGCCAACGTCCTGACTTTC. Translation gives CASSLISGANVLTF.